Following are 22 T cell receptor beta chains from one sample sequenced in a study of molecular identifiers for immune sequencing clone quantification. In TCRdb, the PCR reads were re-called with MiXCR into one record per CDR3 protein. There are about 640,000 distinct CDR3 sequences in the sample; roughly 21% occur only once, and around 0.86% lies in the top ten. Sequenced: naive CD8+ T cells from blood, with Jurkat cell RNA spiked in. Noted subset: FACS-sorted CD8+CD4-CCR7+CD45RA+ naive T cells. Source of these receptors: a human donor in good health. Some libraries in this study had Jurkat cell RNA spiked in.

Ten or more counts support this clonotype. The chain joins TRBV3-1 to TRBJ2-1; D is undetermined. Trimming cost V 0 bases and J 4 bases, with 10 bases left between them. CDR3 length: 15 amino acids. The germline gives CDR1 LGHDT, CDR2 YNNKEL (reference sequence). In DNA, the CDR3 is TGTGCCAGCAGCCAAGAAGACGTGGGGTACAATGAGCAGTTCTTC. This encodes CASSQEDVGYNEQFF.

The table lists this clonotype with many counts. This rearrangement joins TRBV27 to TRBJ1-1; D uncertain. Germline V CDR1 and CDR2: MNHEY, SMNVEV (reference sequence). V dropped 3 bases and J dropped 4 bases, with 9 bases sitting between them. This CDR3 has 13 residues. Here the CDR3 reads CASSFRAGTEAFF. The CDR3 region has the DNA TGTGCCAGCAGTTTCCGGGCTGGCACTGAAGCTTTCTTT.

This clonotype was observed many times. The rearrangement links TRBV27 to TRBJ2-3; D remains ambiguous. CDR3 length: 17 amino acids. Trimming left V 2 bases short and J 1 base short, with 16 bases between. The germline CDR1 and CDR2 sequences are MNHEY and SMNVEV (reference sequence). Written as DNA, the CDR3 is TGTGCCAGCAGTTTAAACCCCTTGGCTGACGGCACAGATACGCAGTATTTT. The encoded protein is CASSLNPLADGTDTQYF.

This clonotype occurred many times. The V call is TRBV7-2, the J call TRBJ1-5; possibly TRBD1 for D (6 bases). This CDR3 comprises 13 residues. Trimming took 1 base from V and 10 from J, leaving 11 bases between them. CDR1 and CDR2 from the germline V gene are SGHTA and FQGNSA. The CDR3 spells CASSLGGPAPQHF. The CDR3 nucleotides read TGTGCCAGCAGCTTAGGGGGGCCCGCCCCCCAGCATTTT.

This clonotype came up many times. The chain links TRBV7-9 to TRBJ1-1; unclear D gene. CDR3 size: 15 residues. Trimming left V 7 bases short and J 0 bases short, with 15 bases between. Germline V gives CDR1 SEHNR, CDR2 FQNEAQ (reference sequence). The CDR3 here is CASKTPVGLNTEAFF. CDR3 bases: TGTGCCAGCAAAACTCCCGTAGGGCTGAACACTGAAGCTTTCTTT.

This clonotype was counted many times. V is TRBV30 and J is TRBJ2-7; 9 bases match TRBD1. This CDR3 comprises 14 residues. The germline V gene encodes CDR1 GTSNPN and CDR2 SVGIG (reference sequence). J gave up 6 bases and V 5 bases, and 11 bases lay outside the gene matches. CDR3 amino acids: CAWSSGTGRSEQYF. In DNA, the CDR3 is TGTGCCTGGTCCTCCGGGACAGGGAGGTCCGAGCAGTACTTC.

In its sample, this clonotype was seen many times. The V call is TRBV29-1, the J call TRBJ1-1; no reliable D call. V was cut by 5 bases and J by 4 bases, with 8 bases left in between. CDR3 size: 11 residues. The germline CDR1 and CDR2 sequences are SQVTM and ANQGSEA. Here the CDR3 reads CSVPRGTEAFF. In nucleotides, the CDR3 is TGCAGCGTTCCTCGGGGCACTGAAGCTTTCTTT.

The chain employs TRBV19 and TRBJ2-7; no firm D call. The germline V gene encodes CDR1 LNHDA and CDR2 SQIVND (reference sequence). V was pared by 3 bases and J by 3 bases, with 9 bases between. This CDR3 has 13 residues. The CDR3 DNA follows: TGTGCCAGTAGTATCAGTCGGTTCTACGAGCAGTACTTC. Translation: CASSISRFYEQYF. Complete variable domain (other parts from reference TRBV19 and TRBJ2-7): DGGITQSPKYLFRKEGQNVTLSCEQNLNHDAMYWYRQDPGQGLRLIYYSQIVNDFQKGDIAEGYSVSREKKESFPLTVTSAQKNPTAFYLCASSISRFYEQYFGPGTRLTVT.

Comments on this clonotype: Just one base apart from a much larger clone, this may be a read error. The chain employs TRBV6-2 or TRBV6-3 and TRBJ1-5, with 9 bases fitting TRBD1. The CDR3 totals 18 residues. Germline V gene sequence: CDR1 MNHEY, CDR2 SVGEGT. CDR3 residues: CASGYKNGTGYGNQPQHF. The CDR3 DNA is TGTGCCAGCGGTTACAAGAACGGGACAGGGTACGGCAATCAGCCCCAGCATTTT.

In its sample, this clonotype was seen many times. DNA for the CDR3: TGTGCCAGCATTCAACGGAGGGATACCCTCGCGACGAACACTGAAGCTTTCTTT. It specifies CASIQRRDTLATNTEAFF. The V call is TRBV6-2 or TRBV6-3, the J call TRBJ1-1; unclear D gene. CDR1 is MNHEY and CDR2 is SVGEGT in the germline V gene. The CDR3 has 18 residues. V was shortened by 7 bases and J by 1 base, with 25 bases between the two germline ends.

The chain couples TRBV15 to TRBJ2-5; TRBD2 matches 8 bases. The germline CDR1 and CDR2 sequences are LNHNV and YYDKDF (reference sequence). J gave up 4 bases and V 2 bases, and 6 bases lay outside the gene matches. This CDR3 region has 15 residues. The CDR3 region is CATSRYSGRAETQYF. As DNA, the CDR3 is TGTGCCACCAGCAGATACAGCGGGAGAGCAGAGACCCAGTACTTC.

As concerns this clonotype: Given a much more abundant clone one base away, this may be a read error. This CDR3 fails to terminate in the conserved phenylalanine or tryptophan, so it likely reflects a read error. This sequence joins TRBV30 and TRBJ1-2; the D gene is possibly TRBD1 (5 bases). The germline V and J ends were trimmed by 4 bases and 4 bases, with 7 bases remaining between them. Looked up from germline, CDR1 is GTSNPN and CDR2 is SVGIG (reference sequence). There are 11 residues in the CDR3. The CDR3 bases are TGTGCCTGGATCGACAGCTATGGCTACACCCTC. This gives the protein CAWIDSYGYTL.

The table lists this clonotype with a few counts. The chain joins TRBV11-1 to TRBJ2-7; TRBD2 matches at 10 bases. Germline V gives CDR1 SGHAT, CDR2 FQDESV (reference sequence). The CDR3 sequence is 15 residues long. The junction had 6 bases not matched to a gene; V was cut back by 5 bases and J by 2 bases. CDR3 in DNA: TGTGCCAGCAGCGCACTAGCGGGGATCACCTACGAGCAGTACTTC. Amino acids: CASSALAGITYEQYF.

This clonotype was detected many times. This sequence joins TRBV30 and TRBJ1-3; D possibly corresponds to TRBD1 (5 bases). Germline lookup yields CDR1 GTSNPN and CDR2 SVGIG (reference sequence). This CDR3 contains 17 residues. The ends were cut back, 0 bases at V and 3 bases at J, with 18 bases in the middle. The CDR3 coding sequence is TGTGCCTGGAGTGTATCCTGGTTCAGGGAGAGTGGAAACACCATATATTTT. The encoded protein is CAWSVSWFRESGNTIYF.

This clonotype has at least ten counts. V gene TRBV3-1 combines with J gene TRBJ2-3; unclear D gene. The CDR3 contains 15 residues. Trimming took off 0 bases at V and 6 bases at J, with 13 bases between the two ends. Germline V lookup: CDR1 LGHDT, CDR2 YNNKEL (reference sequence). CDR3 coding DNA: TGTGCCAGCAGCCAAGATAGGGTTAACGTGGATACGCAGTATTTT. Its translation is CASSQDRVNVDTQYF.

As for this clonotype: A clone one base away is much larger, so this may be a read error. The CDR3 sequence is CSHRGTGAGGHTF. CDR3 coding DNA: TGCAGCCACCGCGGGACAGGGGCTGGTGGCCACACCTTC. The chain combines TRBV29-1 with TRBJ1-2; 10 nucleotides align to TRBD1. Germline lookup yields CDR1 SQVTM and CDR2 ANQGSEA. The length of the CDR3 is 13 residues.

A few counts support this clonotype. A read error is possible here, since a much larger clone lies one base away. No conserved phenylalanine or tryptophan is present at the end of the CDR3, so a read error is the likely explanation. This rearrangement joins TRBV27 to TRBJ1-5; D is possibly TRBD1 (6 bases). Germline V gives CDR1 MNHEY, CDR2 SMNVEV (reference sequence). V lost 5 bases and J lost 7, with 15 bases in between. The CDR3 totals 14 residues. As DNA, the CDR3 is TGTGCCAGCAGTCCGACAGGTCTTGGGCAGCCCCAGCATCTT. It encodes CASSPTGLGQPQHL.

The chain couples TRBV4-3 to TRBJ1-1; the match to TRBD1 covers 10 bases. CDR3 size: 16 residues. J lost 0 bases, V lost 5 bases, and 6 bases had no gene match. The V gene's germline CDR1 is LGHNA and CDR2 YSLEER. This CDR3 is CASSEGQGLVNTEAFF. DNA for the CDR3: TGCGCCAGCAGCGAGGGACAGGGGCTCGTGAACACTGAAGCTTTCTTT.

Notes on this clonotype: The junction shows a germline mismatch at one end, possibly a read error. V gene TRBV5-6 combines with J gene TRBJ2-2, with 13 bases aligning to TRBD2. This CDR3 is 17 amino acids long. Per the germline V gene, CDR1 is SGHDT and CDR2 is YYEEEE. The CDR3 protein is CASRYKTSGRNTWELFF. Written as DNA, the CDR3 is TGTGCCAGCAGATATAAGACTAGCGGGAGGAACACCTGGGAGCTGTTTTTT.

Remarks on this clonotype: Lacking the conserved final phenylalanine or tryptophan, this CDR3 likely reflects a read error. The gene calls are TRBV6-1 and TRBJ2-3; D remains unclear. This CDR3 has 15 amino acids. Germline V gene lookup returns CDR1 MNHNS and CDR2 SASEGT. Trimming took 1 base from V and 0 from J, leaving 8 bases between them. The CDR3 is CASSEGWSSTDTQYL. Written as DNA, the CDR3 is TGTGCCAGCAGTGAAGGATGGAGTAGCACAGATACGCAGTATCTT.

This clonotype has at least ten counts. The chain employs TRBV5-1 and TRBJ2-5; TRBD1 aligns across 7 bases. The length of the CDR3 is 14 residues. Germline CDR1 reads SGHRS; CDR2 reads YFSETQ. J was trimmed by 7 bases and V by 0 bases; bases with no gene match: 6. The CDR3 bases are TGCGCCAGCAGCTTGGACAGGGGAAGATGGACCCAGTACTTC. Translation: CASSLDRGRWTQYF.

V usage is TRBV7-9 and J usage is TRBJ2-7; D might be TRBD1 (6 bases). This CDR3 is 14 amino acids long. V lost 4 bases and J 0 bases, leaving 10 bases between the germline ends. Germline lookup yields CDR1 SEHNR and CDR2 FQNEAQ (reference sequence). Here the CDR3 DNA reads TGTGCCAGCAGCTCACCAGGGGTCTCCTACGAGCAGTACTTC. This sequence encodes CASSSPGVSYEQYF.